This TCR beta chain was retrieved from a study of T cells in Graves' hyperthyroidism and ophthalmopathy. Exclusion of a patient resulted from uncontrolled infection, other autoimmune disease, pregnancy or lactation. It was 8 to 10 ml of fresh peripheral blood that supplied the PBMCs. Study-wide findings and caveats: For ophthalmopathy, model prediction preceded onset by a median around 7 months. Most expanded thyroid clonotypes above 0.001 recurred in blood.

Germline CDR1 reads MGHDK; CDR2 reads SYGVNS. CDR3 length: 15 amino acids. Trimming stripped 6 bases from V and 6 bases from J, with 18 bases between. Amplified TCR beta CDR3 regions derived from RNA transcripts. Using the HTBI primer set, a first-round RT-PCR was run on the TCR CDR3. TCRdb independently ran MiXCR on the multiplex PCR reads; one entry per CDR3 protein. The table lists 400,000 to 500,000 distinct CDR3 sequences, about 15% of them singletons, with less than 15% in the top ten. Points on this clonotype: Antigen unknown.

The rearrangement uses TRBV25-1 and TRBJ2-1; tentative D call: TRBD1 (6 bases). The sample taken for sequencing was blood. This sequence originates from a man in his late teens or twenties with Graves' ophthalmopathy. The CDR3, as DNA: TGTGCCAGCAGCCACACAGGGAAAGTTGGCAATGAGCAGTTCTTC. The encoded protein is CASSHTGKVGNEQFF.